This TCR beta chain was retrieved from a study of regulatory T cells in long-lasting Graves disease. For this clonotype: Its antigen is as yet unknown.

Study-wide findings and caveats: Segments TRBV28, TRBJ1-2 and TRBJ2-5 showed preferential usage in persistent disease. Lower TCR diversity characterized persistent Graves' patients relative to newly diagnosed patients. Sampling was limited to peripheral blood rather than thyroid tissue.

Regarding time point: persistent/refractory GD, antithyroid drugs over 5 years with positive TRAb. Isolated PBMC RNA provided the starting material for the TCR library. Blood from the periphery, approximately 8.5 milliliters in all, was drawn into EDTA tubes. Building of the TCR beta libraries involved iRepertoire HTBI primers and Arm-PCR of CDR3 regions. TCRdb itself ran the multiplex PCR reads through MiXCR, one entry per CDR3 protein. The sample lists around 300,000 distinct CDR3 sequences, 22% occurring once. Germline CDR1 MDHEN, CDR2 SYDVKM. This CDR3 is 15 amino acids long. Trimming removed 7 bases from V and 0 bases from J, with 13 bases in between.

The TCR originated in a female donor with Graves disease. The rearrangement joins TRBV28 to TRBJ1-3; no definite D call. Here the sequenced sample was peripheral blood mononuclear cells (PBMCs), taken when the disease was refractory, from a patient treated with antithyroid drugs. CDR3 in amino acids: CASTHQKFSGNTIYF. DNA of the CDR3: TGTGCCAGCACTCACCAAAAATTCTCTGGAAACACCATATATTTT.